The rows below give T cell receptor beta chains drawn from one sample of a study of Ad26.COV2.S vaccination and SARS-CoV-2 variants. Here immunoSEQ multiplex PCR was the method, and the copy in TCRdb shows in-frame clones only, minus some. Among over 110,000 clones listed, more than 80% were seen once. Sequences were derived from peripheral blood, sampled after recovery from COVID-19. The receptors originated from a human donor who had recovered from COVID-19. Each CDR3 is given with its conserved first and last residue. D genes are given only for firm matches. Rows give clone size only sometimes, using once, few, many, or a class for an expanded clone.

clone_size,d_call,j_call,v_call,cdr3_aa,cdr3_nt
-,-,TRBJ2-7,TRBV6-5,CASRKDSSSRKQYF,TGTGCCAGCAGAAAGGACAGTTCTTCGCGCAAGCAGTACTTC
-,-,TRBJ2-1,TRBV9,CASSRTGTQNNEQFF,TGTGCCAGCAGCCGTACCGGGACACAAAACAATGAGCAGTTCTTC
-,-,TRBJ2-5,TRBV13,CASSLRRQSVWQETQYF,TGTGCCAGCAGCTTACGACGACAAAGCGTGTGGCAAGAGACCCAGTACTTC
-,-,TRBJ1-1,TRBV11-2,CASSLEPGTEAFF,TGTGCCAGCAGCTTAGAGCCGGGGACTGAAGCTTTCTTT
-,TRBD1,TRBJ1-4,TRBV28,CATRGWVAATNEKLFF,TGTGCCACCAGGGGGTGGGTAGCGGCAACTAATGAAAAACTGTTTTTT
-,-,TRBJ1-5,TRBV28,CASSLSGNNQPQHF,TGTGCCAGCAGTTTATCCGGCAATAATCAGCCCCAGCATTTT
few,-,TRBJ2-7,TRBV2,CASSERPYEQYF,TGTGCCAGCAGTGAAAGACCGTACGAGCAGTACTTC
-,-,TRBJ1-1,TRBV4-1,CASSQGPSNTEAFF,TGCGCCAGCAGCCAAGGGCCCTCGAACACTGAAGCTTTCTTT
-,-,TRBJ1-1,TRBV7-2,CASSTRLGSEAFF,TGTGCCAGCAGCACCCGCCTCGGGAGTGAAGCTTTCTTT
-,-,TRBJ1-3,TRBV30,CAWNHPLRSGNTIYF,TGTGCCTGGAATCATCCCCTTCGCTCTGGAAACACCATATATTTT
-,-,TRBJ2-2,TRBV11-2,CASSFPYGNTGELFF,TGTGCCAGCAGCTTTCCGTACGGAAACACCGGGGAGCTGTTTTTT